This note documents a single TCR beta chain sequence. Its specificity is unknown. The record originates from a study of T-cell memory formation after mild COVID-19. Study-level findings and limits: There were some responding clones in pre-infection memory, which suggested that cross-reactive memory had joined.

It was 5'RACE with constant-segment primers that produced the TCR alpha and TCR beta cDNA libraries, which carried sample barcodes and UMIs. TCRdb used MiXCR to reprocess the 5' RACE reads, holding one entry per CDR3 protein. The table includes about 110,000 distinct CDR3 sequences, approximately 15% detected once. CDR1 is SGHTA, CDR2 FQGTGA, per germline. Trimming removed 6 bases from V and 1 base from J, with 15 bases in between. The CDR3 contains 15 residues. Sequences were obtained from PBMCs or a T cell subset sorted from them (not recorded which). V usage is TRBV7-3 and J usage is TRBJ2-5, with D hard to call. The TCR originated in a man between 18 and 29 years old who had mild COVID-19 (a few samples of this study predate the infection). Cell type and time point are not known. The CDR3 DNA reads TGTGCCAGCAGTAAGGCAGGAACATTCCAAGAGACCCAGTACTTC. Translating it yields CASSKAGTFQETQYF.